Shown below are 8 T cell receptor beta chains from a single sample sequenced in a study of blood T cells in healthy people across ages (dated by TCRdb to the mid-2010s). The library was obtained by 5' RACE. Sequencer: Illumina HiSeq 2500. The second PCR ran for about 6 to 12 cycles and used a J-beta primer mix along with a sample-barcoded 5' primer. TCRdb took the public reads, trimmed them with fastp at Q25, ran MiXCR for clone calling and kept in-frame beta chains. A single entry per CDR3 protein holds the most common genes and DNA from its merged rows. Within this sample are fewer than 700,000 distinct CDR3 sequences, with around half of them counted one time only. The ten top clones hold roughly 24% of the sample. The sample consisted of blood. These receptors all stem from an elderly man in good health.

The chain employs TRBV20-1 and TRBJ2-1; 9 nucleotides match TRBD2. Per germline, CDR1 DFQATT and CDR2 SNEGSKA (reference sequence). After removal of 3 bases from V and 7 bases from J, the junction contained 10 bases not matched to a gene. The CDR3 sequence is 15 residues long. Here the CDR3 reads CSARALAGKGNEQFF. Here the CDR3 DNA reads TGCAGTGCTAGGGCACTAGCGGGTAAGGGGAATGAGCAGTTCTTC.

CDR3 residues: CATSDRGLTDTQYF. CDR3 sequence (DNA): TGTGCCACCAGTGATCGGGGACTAACAGATACGCAGTATTTT. The rearrangement joins TRBV24-1 to TRBJ2-3; the match to TRBD2 covers 7 bases. Germline assignment: CDR1 KGHDR and CDR2 SFDVKD. There are 14 residues in the CDR3. V lost 3 bases, J lost 3 bases, and 2 bases stayed unmatched.

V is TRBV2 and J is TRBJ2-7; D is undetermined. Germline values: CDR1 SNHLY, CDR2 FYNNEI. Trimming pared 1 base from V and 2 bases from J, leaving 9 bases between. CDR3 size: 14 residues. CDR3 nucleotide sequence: TGTGCCAGCAGTGAAGGAGTACAGCCCTACGAGCAGTACTTC. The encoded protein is CASSEGVQPYEQYF.

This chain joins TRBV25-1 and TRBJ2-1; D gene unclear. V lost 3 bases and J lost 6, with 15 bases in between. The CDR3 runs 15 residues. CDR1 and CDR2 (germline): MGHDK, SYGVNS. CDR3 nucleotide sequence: TGTGCCAGCAGTGATCCCAGGCTGTTGGCCAATGAGCAGTTCTTC. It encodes CASSDPRLLANEQFF.

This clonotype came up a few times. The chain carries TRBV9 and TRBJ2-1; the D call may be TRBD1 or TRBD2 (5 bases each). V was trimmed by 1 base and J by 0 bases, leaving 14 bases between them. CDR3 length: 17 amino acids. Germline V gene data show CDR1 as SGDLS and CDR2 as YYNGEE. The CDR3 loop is CASSVSHGTHSYNEQFF. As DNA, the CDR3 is TGTGCCAGCAGCGTATCCCACGGGACCCACTCCTACAATGAGCAGTTCTTC.

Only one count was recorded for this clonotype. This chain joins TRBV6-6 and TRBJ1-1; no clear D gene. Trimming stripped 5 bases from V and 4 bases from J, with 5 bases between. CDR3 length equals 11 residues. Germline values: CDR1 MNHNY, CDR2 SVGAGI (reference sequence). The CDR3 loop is CASSGPTEAFF. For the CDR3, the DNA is TGTGCCAGCAGTGGACCCACTGAAGCTTTCTTT.

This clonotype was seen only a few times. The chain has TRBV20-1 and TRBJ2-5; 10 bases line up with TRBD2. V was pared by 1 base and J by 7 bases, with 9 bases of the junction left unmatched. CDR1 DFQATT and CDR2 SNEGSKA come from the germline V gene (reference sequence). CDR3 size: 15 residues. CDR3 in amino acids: CSARVGRLAGGTQYF. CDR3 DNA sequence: TGCAGTGCTAGAGTGGGGAGACTAGCGGGCGGGACCCAGTACTTC.

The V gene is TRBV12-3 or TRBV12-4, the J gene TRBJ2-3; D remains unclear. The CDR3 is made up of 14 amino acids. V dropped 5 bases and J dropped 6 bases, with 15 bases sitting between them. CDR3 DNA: TGTGCCAGCAGTCGCTCGCCGCTAAGGGATACGCAGTATTTT. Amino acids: CASSRSPLRDTQYF.